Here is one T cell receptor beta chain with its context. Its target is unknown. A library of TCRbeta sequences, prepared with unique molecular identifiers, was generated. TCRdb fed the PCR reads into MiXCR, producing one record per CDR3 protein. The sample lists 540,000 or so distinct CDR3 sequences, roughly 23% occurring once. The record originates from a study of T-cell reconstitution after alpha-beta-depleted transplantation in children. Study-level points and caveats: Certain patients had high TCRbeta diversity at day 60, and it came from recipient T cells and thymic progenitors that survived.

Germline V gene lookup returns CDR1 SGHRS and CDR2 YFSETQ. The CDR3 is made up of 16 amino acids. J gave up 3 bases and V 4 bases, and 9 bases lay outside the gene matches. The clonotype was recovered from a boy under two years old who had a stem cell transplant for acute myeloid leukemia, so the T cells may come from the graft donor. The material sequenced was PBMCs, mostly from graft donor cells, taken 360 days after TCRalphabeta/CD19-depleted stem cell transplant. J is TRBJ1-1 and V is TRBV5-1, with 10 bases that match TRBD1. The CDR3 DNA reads TGCGCCAGCAGCCCGGGACAGGGGATTTGGCACACTGAAGCTTTCTTT. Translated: CASSPGQGIWHTEAFF.